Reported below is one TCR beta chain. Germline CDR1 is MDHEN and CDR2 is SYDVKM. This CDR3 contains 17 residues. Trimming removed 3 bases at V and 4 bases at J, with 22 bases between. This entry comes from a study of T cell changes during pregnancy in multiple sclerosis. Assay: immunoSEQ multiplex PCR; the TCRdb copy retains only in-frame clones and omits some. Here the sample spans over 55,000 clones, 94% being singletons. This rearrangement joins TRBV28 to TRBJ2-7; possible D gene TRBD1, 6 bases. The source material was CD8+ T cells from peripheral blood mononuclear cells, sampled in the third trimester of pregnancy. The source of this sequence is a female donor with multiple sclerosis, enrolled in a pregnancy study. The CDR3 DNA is TGTGCCAGCAGTTTTTATCGAGACAAGGGGGTTTCTTACGAGCAGTACTTC. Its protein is CASSFYRDKGVSYEQYF.